This T cell receptor (beta chain) was obtained from a study of early T cells in non-severe SARS-CoV-2 infection (dated by TCRdb to about 2021). Some background on the complete study: TCR sequencing used bulk RNA from unsorted whole blood, so alpha and beta chains could not be paired.

On the study overall, not on this receptor specifically: VDJdb matching was skewed toward anti-spike CD8 responses and likely underestimated virus-specific expansions, missing private and CD4 specificities.

The CDR3 sequence holds 14 residues, the cysteine and phenylalanine included. The DNA shown is the 42-base CDR3, in frame from base 1. Sequences LGHDT (CDR1) and YNNKEL (CDR2) are obtained from the germline V gene (reference sequence). The junction carries 7 bases between V and J, which are trimmed by 1 base and 1 base respectively. A case-control design nested within a healthcare worker cohort in London, UK, was used, with weekly nasopharyngeal swab PCR tests and blood sampling performed. Healthcare workers were enrolled in the week of the UK lockdown, from 23 to 31 March 2020, and were followed every week for up to roughly 16 weeks. Libraries were built with 5' RACE. Instrument on record: NextSeq 500. To correct for sequencing error and PCR bias, the TCR library protocol tagged individual cDNA molecules with unique molecular identifiers. Sequencing covered both TCR alpha and beta chains, and within each sample the abundances of alpha and beta sequences were tightly co-correlated. The published analysis was carried out like this. V gene, J gene and CDR3 annotation of TCR sequences was performed with Decombinator V4. Expanded TCRs were defined as changing significantly between any two time points under a Poisson model with p below 0.0001. Abundances of TCRs were expressed as counts per million after normalisation to the total number of TCRs sequenced in each sample. MAIT TCRs were defined by TRAV1-2 paired with TRAJ12, TRAJ20 or TRAJ33, and iNKT TCRs by TRAV10 paired with TRAJ18. VDJdb, accessed 1 November 2021, was searched for CMV, EBV and SARS-CoV-2 annotated TCRs, excluding TCRs annotated for multiple antigens. The public sequencing data were trimmed at Q25 with fastp and processed into clonotypes with MiXCR by TCRdb, which kept only in-frame beta chains. CDR3 protein sequences are deduplicated, and each keeps its most common genes and DNA. The V and J calls were not made by the authors but by TCRdb's processing. Recorded for this sample are about 80,000 distinct CDR3 sequences; roughly 16% of them occurred a single time. Approximately 2.6% of the sample lies in the top ten.

As concerns this clonotype: The target of this receptor is not known. Base qualities are not at hand, and no much larger clone is one base apart.

The clonotype comes from an adult who was a healthcare worker with PCR-confirmed SARS-CoV-2 infection or an uninfected control (not recorded which). The material sequenced was whole blood. The chain is made from TRBV3-1 and TRBJ1-1, with an unclear D gene assignment. The DNA sequence reads TGTGCCAGCAGCCAAGCTGGTGGGAACACTGAAGCTTTCTTT. Its amino acids are CASSQAGGNTEAFF.